The rows below give T cell receptor beta chains drawn from one sample of a study of spatial heterogeneity in lung cancer. In TCRdb, the 5' RACE reads were re-called with MiXCR into one record per CDR3 protein. The repertoire holds approximately 66,000 distinct CDR3 sequences, with approximately 6% as singletons. The specimen was PBMCs, collected at surgery. The origin of the receptors is a female donor with early-stage non-small cell lung cancer. Both conserved end residues are part of each CDR3. A D gene is named only where the DNA matches it firmly. Expanded clones are given a class, and other clones once, few, many or no size at all.

v_call: TRBV11-2; clone_size: medium-sized; d_call: NA; j_call: TRBJ2-1; cdr3_nt: TGTGCCAGCAGCTGGCAACCACAGGGTGAGCAGTTCTTC; cdr3_aa: CASSWQPQGEQFF
v_call: TRBV12-3/TRBV12-4; clone_size: many; d_call: TRBD1; j_call: TRBJ1-5; cdr3_nt: TGTGCCAGCAGTGCAGGGGGACAGCCCCAGCATTTT; cdr3_aa: CASSAGGQPQHF
v_call: TRBV6-5; clone_size: NA; d_call: TRBD2; j_call: TRBJ2-5; cdr3_nt: TGTGCCAGCAGCCCTAGCGGGGGGGCCGAGACCCAGTACTTC; cdr3_aa: CASSPSGGAETQYF
v_call: TRBV20-1; clone_size: many; d_call: NA; j_call: TRBJ2-3; cdr3_nt: TGCAGTGCTGATACTACAGATACGCAGTATTTT; cdr3_aa: CSADTTDTQYF
v_call: TRBV10-2; clone_size: NA; d_call: NA; j_call: TRBJ2-7; cdr3_nt: TGCGCCAGCAGTGAGTCCCCAGGGCCAGCCGGCTCCTACGAGCAGTACTTC; cdr3_aa: CASSESPGPAGSYEQYF
v_call: TRBV16; clone_size: many; d_call: NA; j_call: TRBJ1-2; cdr3_nt: TGTGCCAGCAGCCGGACCAAAGACTCCTATGGCTACACCTTC; cdr3_aa: CASSRTKDSYGYTF
v_call: TRBV2; clone_size: many; d_call: NA; j_call: TRBJ2-4; cdr3_nt: TGTGCCAGCCTGGGGGCCAGCGGGGACCTCAAAAACATTCAGTACTTC; cdr3_aa: CASLGASGDLKNIQYF
v_call: TRBV5-6; clone_size: many; d_call: NA; j_call: TRBJ1-4; cdr3_nt: TGTGCCAGCAGCTTGGTGGACAGAGGTACGACTAATGAAAAACTGTTTTTT; cdr3_aa: CASSLVDRGTTNEKLFF
v_call: TRBV4-1; clone_size: NA; d_call: NA; j_call: TRBJ2-7; cdr3_nt: TGCGCCAGCAGCCATCGCTTTCTGGACGAGCAGTACTTC; cdr3_aa: CASSHRFLDEQYF
v_call: TRBV6-1; clone_size: few; d_call: TRBD1; j_call: TRBJ2-3; cdr3_nt: TGTGCCAGCAGTCGGGACAGGATCACAGATACGCAGTATTTT; cdr3_aa: CASSRDRITDTQYF
v_call: TRBV7-8; clone_size: few; d_call: NA; j_call: TRBJ1-5; cdr3_nt: TGTGCCAGCAGCGGCGTGGATAGCAATCAGCCCCAGCATTTT; cdr3_aa: CASSGVDSNQPQHF
v_call: TRBV28; clone_size: medium-sized; d_call: NA; j_call: TRBJ2-7; cdr3_nt: TGTGCCAGCAGTTCTCCTACGGGCTTAAAGTACGAGCAGTACTTC; cdr3_aa: CASSSPTGLKYEQYF
v_call: TRBV12-3/TRBV12-4; clone_size: many; d_call: NA; j_call: TRBJ1-4; cdr3_nt: TGTGCCAGCACCCCGGGACACGAGAATGAAAAACTGTTTTTT; cdr3_aa: CASTPGHENEKLFF
v_call: TRBV5-3; clone_size: many; d_call: NA; j_call: TRBJ2-4; cdr3_nt: TGTGCCAGAAGCTTGGTACAGGGCGGAAACATTCAGTACTTC; cdr3_aa: CARSLVQGGNIQYF
v_call: TRBV5-4; clone_size: many; d_call: TRBD1; j_call: TRBJ2-5; cdr3_nt: TGTGCCAGCAGCTTGCCCGACAGGGTGGGCGAGACCCAGTACTTC; cdr3_aa: CASSLPDRVGETQYF
v_call: TRBV18; clone_size: many; d_call: NA; j_call: TRBJ2-2; cdr3_nt: TGTGCCAGCTCACAACGGGCGAACACCGGGGAGCTGTTTTTT; cdr3_aa: CASSQRANTGELFF
v_call: TRBV24-1; clone_size: few; d_call: NA; j_call: TRBJ2-1; cdr3_nt: TGTGCCACCAGTGATTCCCCGGGTAGAAGCTCCTACAATGAGCAGTTCTTC; cdr3_aa: CATSDSPGRSSYNEQFF
v_call: TRBV6-5; clone_size: few; d_call: NA; j_call: TRBJ2-3; cdr3_nt: TGTGCCAGCAGCCCATATGGCCGCACCAGGCCAGATACGCAGTATTTT; cdr3_aa: CASSPYGRTRPDTQYF
v_call: TRBV20-1; clone_size: many; d_call: NA; j_call: TRBJ1-1; cdr3_nt: TGCAGTGCTAGGTGGGGGCGAAGGACTGAAGCTTTCTTT; cdr3_aa: CSARWGRRTEAFF
v_call: TRBV28; clone_size: many; d_call: TRBD1; j_call: TRBJ1-6; cdr3_nt: TGTGCCAGCAGCCTTATGACAGGGGTCGGGCTGGGTAATTCACCCCTCCACTTT; cdr3_aa: CASSLMTGVGLGNSPLHF
v_call: TRBV11-2; clone_size: many; d_call: NA; j_call: TRBJ2-3; cdr3_nt: TGTGCCAGCAGCTATAGCACAGATACGCAGTATTTT; cdr3_aa: CASSYSTDTQYF
v_call: TRBV6-1; clone_size: NA; d_call: TRBD2; j_call: TRBJ2-1; cdr3_nt: TGTGCCAGCAGTGGCTCTAGCGGGAGGCAGAATGAGCAGTTCTTC; cdr3_aa: CASSGSSGRQNEQFF
v_call: TRBV12-3/TRBV12-4; clone_size: many; d_call: NA; j_call: TRBJ2-2; cdr3_nt: TGTGCCAGCAGTCAGGGACCCGCGAACACCGGGGAGCTGTTTTTT; cdr3_aa: CASSQGPANTGELFF
v_call: TRBV5-1; clone_size: many; d_call: TRBD1; j_call: TRBJ2-1; cdr3_nt: TGCGCCAGCAGCCTAGGGACAGAGGTTGTCGATGAGCAGTTCTTC; cdr3_aa: CASSLGTEVVDEQFF
v_call: TRBV11-3; clone_size: NA; d_call: TRBD1; j_call: TRBJ2-3; cdr3_nt: TGTGCCAGCAGCTTAGTAGCAGGGGGAACAGATACGCAGTATTTT; cdr3_aa: CASSLVAGGTDTQYF
v_call: TRBV6-5; clone_size: medium-sized; d_call: NA; j_call: TRBJ2-2; cdr3_nt: TGTGCCAGCAGTTACTCGGGCTACACAGACACCGGGGAGCTGTTTTTT; cdr3_aa: CASSYSGYTDTGELFF
v_call: TRBV6-5; clone_size: few; d_call: NA; j_call: TRBJ2-2; cdr3_nt: TGTGCCAGCCGGATAGCCGGCACCGGGGAGCTGTTTTTT; cdr3_aa: CASRIAGTGELFF
v_call: TRBV7-2; clone_size: NA; d_call: NA; j_call: TRBJ2-7; cdr3_nt: TGTGCCAGCAGCTTAGGGGGGGGCCCCTACGAGCAGTACTTC; cdr3_aa: CASSLGGGPYEQYF
v_call: TRBV20-1; clone_size: few; d_call: NA; j_call: TRBJ2-7; cdr3_nt: TGCAGTGCCGTGGCCGCGCGGGAAGTCTCCTACGAGCAGTACTTC; cdr3_aa: CSAVAAREVSYEQYF
v_call: TRBV6-1; clone_size: few; d_call: TRBD1; j_call: TRBJ1-5; cdr3_nt: TGTGCCAGCAGTGAACCTGGACAGGGAAGCCAGCCCCAGCATTTT; cdr3_aa: CASSEPGQGSQPQHF